Presented here are 17 T cell receptor beta chains from one specimen sequenced in a study of shared clonotypes between healthy human individuals. Only in-frame clones appear in the TCRdb table, and some are missing; sequencing was by immunoSEQ multiplex PCR. Among 2 million or so clones, over 85% were seen once, and the ten largest hold around 0.13%. The sequenced sample consisted of naive CD4+ T cells sorted from blood. Subset reported: CD45RA+ positively selected. The receptors shown here come from a man between 18 and 35 years old in good health.

This chain joins TRBV30 and TRBJ2-3; D gene uncertain. Germline loops: CDR1 GTSNPN, CDR2 SVGIG (reference sequence). V was cut by 5 bases and J by 8 bases, with 17 bases left in between. This CDR3 has 13 amino acids. The CDR3: CAWSETNEGTQYF. The CDR3 bases are TGTGCCTGGTCTGAAACCAATGAAGGTACGCAGTATTTT. Based on the CDR3 plus reference TRBV30 and TRBJ2-3, the full variable domain is SQTIHQWPATLVQPVGSPLSLECTVEGTSNPNLYWYRQAAGRGLQLLFYSVGIGQISSEVPQNLSASRPQDRQFILSSKKLLLSDSGFYLCAWSETNEGTQYFGPGTRLTVL.

This chain uses TRBV11-2 with TRBJ1-6; 8 bases agree with TRBD1. V shed 5 bases and J 6 bases; nucleotides not matched to a gene: 3. CDR3 length: 14 amino acids. Germline V gene lookup returns CDR1 SGHAT and CDR2 FQNNGV. The chain's CDR3 is CASSQDRVNSPLHF. The CDR3 DNA follows: TGTGCCAGCAGCCAGGACAGGGTTAATTCACCCCTCCACTTT.

The chain links TRBV5-1 to TRBJ1-6; 10 bases align to TRBD1. V lost 3 bases, J lost 9 bases, and 6 bases stayed unmatched. The germline gives CDR1 SGHRS, CDR2 YFSETQ. The CDR3 loop spans 15 amino acids. CDR3 bases: TGCGCCAGCAGCTCGACCGGGACAGGGGCTTCACCCCTCCACTTT. Residues: CASSSTGTGASPLHF.

V usage is TRBV12-1 and J usage is TRBJ2-1. TRBV12-1 is listed as a pseudogene. This CDR3 comprises 16 residues. This chain's CDR3 is CASSFVAASSYNEQFF. The CDR3 DNA reads as TGTGCCAGCAGCTTTGTTGCAGCAAGCTCCTACAATGAGCAGTTCTTC.

This chain joins TRBV5-1 and TRBJ1-4; 8 bases align to TRBD1. Germline loops: CDR1 SGHRS, CDR2 YFSETQ. J was trimmed by 6 bases and V by 6 bases; bases with no gene match: 10. The CDR3 is 15 residues long. The CDR3 protein is CASTRNQGAYEKLFF. DNA for the CDR3: TGCGCCAGCACCCGGAATCAGGGGGCTTATGAAAAACTGTTTTTT.

The J gene is TRBJ1-5, the V gene TRBV30, with D perhaps matching TRBD1 (5 bases). Germline CDR1 GTSNPN, CDR2 SVGIG (reference sequence). This CDR3 region has 13 residues. Trimming shortened V by 8 bases and J by 0 bases, and 11 bases separated the two germline ends. CDR3 nucleotide sequence: TGTGCCGGTGCGGGGGGTAGCAATCAGCCCCAGCATTTT. Amino acid sequence: CAGAGGSNQPQHF.

In the case of this clone: A much larger clonotype is one base distant, so this may be a read error. The DNA for the CDR3 is TGTGCCACCAGCAGGCGGGATCCGGGGGCCTGCGAGCAGTACTTC. Its protein is CATSRRDPGACEQYF. The chain is built from TRBV15 and TRBJ2-7; D is tentatively TRBD1 or TRBD2 (6 bases each). Germline values: CDR1 LNHNV, CDR2 YYDKDF (reference sequence). V lost 3 bases and J lost 6, with 18 bases in between. CDR3 length equals 15 residues.

The chain couples TRBV9 to TRBJ2-1; D is possibly TRBD2 (6 bases). The CDR3 contains 17 residues. The V end lost 4 bases, the J end lost 2 bases, and 19 bases lay between the germline ends. Germline V gene data show CDR1 as SGDLS and CDR2 as YYNGEE. The CDR3 DNA sequence: TGTGCCAGCAGCTTAAGCGCGGGACCCCAAACCTACAATGAGCAGTTCTTC. This gives the protein CASSLSAGPQTYNEQFF.

This clone occurred once. The chain links TRBV9 to TRBJ1-1, with 9 nucleotides matching TRBD1. V shed 4 bases and J 0 bases; nucleotides not matched to a gene: 10. This CDR3 is built from 17 residues. Germline CDR1 and CDR2: SGDLS and YYNGEE. In DNA form, the CDR3 reads TGTGCCAGCAGCTCCGGGACAGGGACGTTGTTGAACACTGAAGCTTTCTTT. Protein: CASSSGTGTLLNTEAFF.

This chain links TRBV6-5 with TRBJ1-2, with 7 nucleotides matching TRBD1. The CDR3 is 12 residues long. The germline V gene has CDR1 MNHEY and CDR2 SVGAGI. The J segment lost 8 bases and the V segment lost 4 bases, leaving 4 bases of the junction unmatched. This CDR3 reads CASSFDRAGYTF. For the CDR3, the DNA is TGTGCCAGCAGTTTTGACAGGGCGGGCTACACCTTC.

The rearrangement uses TRBV27 and TRBJ2-5; 9 positions match TRBD1. The germline CDR1 and CDR2 sequences are MNHEY and SMNVEV (reference sequence). The CDR3 is made up of 16 amino acids. V lost 6 bases to trimming and J lost 2 bases; unmatched junction nucleotides: 10. CDR3 sequence reads: CASRRSMGQGQETQYF. The CDR3 nucleotides are TGTGCCAGCAGACGATCTATGGGACAGGGACAAGAGACCCAGTACTTC.

Concerning this clone: One end of the junction does not line up with germline, which may come from a read error. This chain uses TRBV7-7 with TRBJ2-5, with D possibly being TRBD2 (6 bases). Per germline, CDR1 SSHAT and CDR2 FNYEAQ (reference sequence). This CDR3 contains 15 residues. The CDR3 DNA sequence: TGTGCTAGCAGCACTCGGGACTCCCTCCTAGAGACCCAGTACTTC. Translation: CASSTRDSLLETQYF. The full variable domain, completed using reference TRBV7-7 and TRBJ2-5, is GAGVSQSPRYKVTKRGQDVTLRCDPISSHATLYWYQQALGQGPEFLTYFNYEAQPDKSGLPSDRFSAERPEGSISTLTIQRTEQRDSAMYRCASSTRDSLLETQYFGPGTRLLVL.

V usage is TRBV7-8 and J usage is TRBJ2-7; D tentatively fits TRBD1 or TRBD2 (6 bases each). This CDR3 spans 15 amino acids. V dropped 0 bases and J dropped 2 bases, with 11 bases sitting between them. CDR1 and CDR2 from the germline V gene are SGHVS and FQNEAQ. CDR3 sequence (DNA): TGTGCCAGCAGCTTAGCGGAGGGGGACCCCTACGAGCAGTACTTC. This translates into CASSLAEGDPYEQYF.

This chain links TRBV6-5 with TRBJ2-1; tentatively, D is TRBD2 (6 bases). CDR1 is MNHEY and CDR2 is SVGAGI in the germline V gene. V was trimmed by 2 bases and J by 10 bases, leaving 18 bases between them. The CDR3 spans 15 residues. CDR3 DNA: TGTGCCAGCAGTTACGGACTAAGTATTTTTAGGGAGCAGTTCTTC. Protein sequence: CASSYGLSIFREQFF.

This chain joins TRBV10-3 and TRBJ2-7, with 10 bases lining up with TRBD2. Germline V CDR1 and CDR2: ENHRY, SYGVKD. The CDR3 extends over 14 amino acids. The V gene end was trimmed by 3 bases and the J gene end by 5 bases; junction bases not matched to a gene: 4. DNA for the CDR3: TGTGCCATCAGTGATGGGACTAGCGCACACGAGCAGTACTTC. Residues: CAISDGTSAHEQYF.

This chain connects TRBV5-1 to TRBJ2-2; D perhaps matches TRBD2 (6 bases). The germline V and J ends were trimmed by 4 bases and 2 bases, with 12 bases remaining between them. The germline CDR1 and CDR2 sequences are SGHRS and YFSETQ. The CDR3 loop spans 15 amino acids. The CDR3 DNA follows: TGCGCCAGCAGCCAGGACACTAGCAACACCGGGGAGCTGTTTTTT. Translated, it gives CASSQDTSNTGELFF.

In its sample, this clone was seen once. The chain couples TRBV2 to TRBJ2-3, with TRBD2 matching over 7 bases. CDR1 is SNHLY, CDR2 FYNNEI, per germline. V lost 4 bases to trimming and J lost 3 bases; unmatched junction nucleotides: 7. CDR3 length: 15 amino acids. The CDR3 nucleotides read TGTGCCAGCAGTGCGCGCGGGAGAATGACAGATACGCAGTATTTT. Amino acid sequence: CASSARGRMTDTQYF.